Listed below are T cell receptor beta chains from one sample, sequenced in a study of shared clonotypes between healthy human individuals. Sequencing was performed with immunoSEQ multiplex PCR; in TCRdb, only in-frame clones are kept and a portion is missing. The table includes more than 1.2 million clones, approximately 98.5% detected once. The sequenced sample consisted of naive CD4+ T cells sorted from blood. The receptors here all came from a man aged 25 to 45 in good health. CDR3s include the opening cysteine and the closing phenylalanine or tryptophan. D genes are given only for firm matches. Rows give clone size only sometimes, using once, few, many, or a class for an expanded clone.

j_call: TRBJ2-2
d_call: TRBD1
clone_size: -
v_call: TRBV6-6
cdr3_aa: CASTQTGLNTGELFF
cdr3_nt: TGTGCCAGCACCCAGACAGGGCTGAACACCGGGGAGCTGTTTTTT

j_call: TRBJ2-4
d_call: -
clone_size: -
v_call: TRBV25-1
cdr3_aa: CASSQTGLQYF
cdr3_nt: TGTGCCAGCAGTCAAACAGGGCTTCAGTACTTC

j_call: TRBJ2-7
d_call: TRBD2
clone_size: once
v_call: TRBV6-1
cdr3_aa: CAATRGLAGAYEQYF
cdr3_nt: TGTGCCGCCACGAGAGGGCTAGCGGGAGCCTACGAGCAGTACTTC

j_call: TRBJ1-2
d_call: -
clone_size: -
v_call: TRBV5-4
cdr3_aa: CASSLEYGNYGYTF
cdr3_nt: TGTGCCAGCAGCTTGGAGTACGGTAACTATGGCTACACCTTC

j_call: TRBJ1-3
d_call: -
clone_size: -
v_call: TRBV7-8
cdr3_aa: CASSLAGALRGNTIYF
cdr3_nt: TGTGCCAGCAGCTTAGCTGGAGCGTTGAGGGGAAACACCATATATTTT

j_call: TRBJ2-3
d_call: -
clone_size: -
v_call: TRBV30
cdr3_aa: CAWSVRIGRPVTDTQYF
cdr3_nt: TGTGCCTGGAGTGTAAGGATCGGAAGACCCGTCACAGATACGCAGTATTTT

j_call: TRBJ1-2
d_call: -
clone_size: few
v_call: TRBV6-4
cdr3_aa: CASSDRDYGYTF
cdr3_nt: TGTGCCAGCAGTGACAGGGACTATGGCTACACCTTC

j_call: TRBJ2-5
d_call: TRBD2
clone_size: -
v_call: TRBV29-1
cdr3_aa: CSVQAGVSGTQYF
cdr3_nt: TGCAGCGTTCAGGCGGGAGTGTCAGGGACCCAGTACTTC

j_call: TRBJ2-1
d_call: TRBD2
clone_size: -
v_call: TRBV4-3
cdr3_aa: CASSQDATSGNEQFF
cdr3_nt: TGCGCCAGCAGCCAAGATGCTACTAGCGGCAATGAGCAGTTCTTC

j_call: TRBJ2-7
d_call: -
clone_size: -
v_call: TRBV21-1
cdr3_aa: CARMGQEHYEQYF
cdr3_nt: TGTGCCAGAATGGGACAGGAGCACTACGAGCAGTACTTC

j_call: TRBJ2-1
d_call: -
clone_size: -
v_call: TRBV5-4
cdr3_aa: CASSLAGRGRTNNEQFF
cdr3_nt: TGTGCCAGCAGCTTGGCAGGGAGGGGGAGGACGAACAATGAGCAGTTCTTC

j_call: TRBJ1-1
d_call: -
clone_size: -
v_call: TRBV5-1
cdr3_aa: CASMRTERNTEAFF
cdr3_nt: TGCGCCAGCATGCGGACCGAGAGGAACACTGAAGCTTTCTTT

j_call: TRBJ2-2
d_call: TRBD1
clone_size: -
v_call: TRBV18
cdr3_aa: CASSPQGAGATGELFF
cdr3_nt: TGTGCCAGCTCACCACAGGGGGCCGGGGCGACCGGGGAGCTGTTTTTT

j_call: TRBJ2-5
d_call: -
clone_size: -
v_call: TRBV15
cdr3_aa: CATSRSTWSQETQYF
cdr3_nt: TGTGCCACCAGCCGAAGTACGTGGTCTCAAGAGACCCAGTACTTC

j_call: TRBJ2-1
d_call: TRBD2
clone_size: -
v_call: TRBV5-1
cdr3_aa: CASSWRAGGVDEQFF
cdr3_nt: TGCGCCAGCAGCTGGCGCGCGGGAGGGGTGGATGAGCAGTTCTTC

j_call: TRBJ2-1
d_call: TRBD2
clone_size: -
v_call: TRBV6-4
cdr3_aa: CASERELGYNEQFF
cdr3_nt: TGTGCCAGTGAGCGGGAGTTGGGGTACAATGAGCAGTTCTTC

j_call: TRBJ1-5
d_call: -
clone_size: -
v_call: TRBV18
cdr3_aa: CASSTGGAGQPQHF
cdr3_nt: TGTGCCAGCTCCACCGGAGGGGCTGGGCAGCCCCAGCATTTT

j_call: TRBJ1-4
d_call: -
clone_size: -
v_call: TRBV5-1
cdr3_aa: CASSFGRGEKLFF
cdr3_nt: TGCGCCAGCAGCTTCGGTAGGGGCGAAAAACTGTTTTTT

j_call: TRBJ2-1
d_call: TRBD2
clone_size: -
v_call: TRBV18
cdr3_aa: CASSPLLLAGGPPEQFF
cdr3_nt: TGTGCCAGCTCACCTCTACTCCTAGCGGGAGGGCCACCCGAGCAGTTCTTC

j_call: TRBJ2-3
d_call: -
clone_size: -
v_call: TRBV9
cdr3_aa: CASSSRRSQGTVTDTQYF
cdr3_nt: TGTGCCAGCAGCTCTAGACGATCACAGGGTACTGTCACAGATACGCAGTATTTT

j_call: TRBJ1-5
d_call: -
clone_size: -
v_call: TRBV19
cdr3_aa: CASPTVGNQPQHF
cdr3_nt: TGTGCCAGTCCCACAGTTGGCAATCAGCCCCAGCATTTT

j_call: TRBJ2-7
d_call: TRBD2
clone_size: -
v_call: TRBV28
cdr3_aa: CASSTPGGRVFEQYF
cdr3_nt: TGTGCCAGCAGCACACCGGGCGGGAGAGTGTTCGAGCAGTACTTC

j_call: TRBJ2-7
d_call: -
clone_size: -
v_call: TRBV18
cdr3_aa: CASSPLQLSAYEQYF
cdr3_nt: TGTGCCAGCTCACCACTCCAACTATCAGCCTACGAGCAGTACTTC

j_call: TRBJ1-2
d_call: -
clone_size: -
v_call: TRBV5-6
cdr3_aa: CASSLIGGTGNGYTF
cdr3_nt: TGTGCCAGCAGTTTAATTGGGGGGACTGGTAATGGCTACACCTTC

j_call: TRBJ2-3
d_call: -
clone_size: -
v_call: TRBV10-3
cdr3_aa: CAISESLEYTDTQYF
cdr3_nt: TGTGCCATCAGTGAGTCTCTAGAATACACAGATACGCAGTATTTT

j_call: TRBJ1-1
d_call: TRBD1
clone_size: -
v_call: TRBV6-1
cdr3_aa: CASSERTGWTEAFF
cdr3_nt: TGTGCCAGCAGTGAGAGGACAGGGTGGACTGAAGCTTTCTTT

j_call: TRBJ2-2
d_call: -
clone_size: -
v_call: TRBV4-1
cdr3_aa: CASSQEGGGKTGELFF
cdr3_nt: TGCGCCAGCAGCCAGGAAGGAGGGGGCAAAACCGGGGAGCTGTTTTTT

j_call: TRBJ2-2
d_call: TRBD2
clone_size: -
v_call: TRBV5-1
cdr3_aa: CASSLVASGSANTGELFF
cdr3_nt: TGCGCCAGCAGCTTGGTGGCTAGCGGATCCGCGAACACCGGGGAGCTGTTTTTT

j_call: TRBJ2-1
d_call: TRBD2
clone_size: -
v_call: TRBV29-1
cdr3_aa: CSVERLAGGNEQFF
cdr3_nt: TGCAGCGTTGAGAGGCTAGCGGGAGGCAATGAGCAGTTCTTC

j_call: TRBJ2-3
d_call: -
clone_size: -
v_call: TRBV19
cdr3_aa: CASSMSGTRATDTQYF
cdr3_nt: TGTGCCAGTAGTATGTCGGGGACCAGGGCCACAGATACGCAGTATTTT

j_call: TRBJ2-1
d_call: TRBD2
clone_size: -
v_call: TRBV4-3
cdr3_aa: CASSLRTSGMNEQFF
cdr3_nt: TGCGCCAGCAGCCTCAGGACTAGCGGGATGAATGAGCAGTTCTTC

j_call: TRBJ1-4
d_call: -
clone_size: -
v_call: TRBV28
cdr3_aa: CASSLADRRTNEKLFF
cdr3_nt: TGTGCCAGCAGTTTGGCGGACAGACGAACTAATGAAAAACTGTTTTTT

j_call: TRBJ2-3
d_call: -
clone_size: -
v_call: TRBV18
cdr3_aa: CASSRTVTDTQYF
cdr3_nt: TGTGCCAGCTCGCGCACGGTAACAGATACGCAGTATTTT

j_call: TRBJ2-7
d_call: -
clone_size: -
v_call: TRBV21-1
cdr3_aa: CASSKDVTYEQYF
cdr3_nt: TGTGCCAGCAGCAAAGACGTCACCTACGAGCAGTACTTC

j_call: TRBJ1-2
d_call: -
clone_size: -
v_call: TRBV25-1
cdr3_aa: CASSEHGDIYGYTF
cdr3_nt: TGTGCCAGCAGTGAGCATGGGGACATCTATGGCTACACCTTC

j_call: TRBJ1-5
d_call: -
clone_size: -
v_call: TRBV25-1
cdr3_aa: CASSEALGNQPQHF
cdr3_nt: TGTGCCAGCAGTGAAGCTCTGGGCAATCAGCCCCAGCATTTT

j_call: TRBJ2-5
d_call: TRBD2
clone_size: -
v_call: TRBV4-2
cdr3_aa: CASSQSRRLAGGMETQYF
cdr3_nt: TGTGCCAGCAGCCAGAGCAGGAGACTAGCGGGAGGTATGGAGACCCAGTACTTC

j_call: TRBJ2-1
d_call: TRBD1
clone_size: -
v_call: TRBV5-4
cdr3_aa: CASSFSPGDRGSYEQFF
cdr3_nt: TGTGCCAGCAGCTTTAGCCCGGGGGACAGGGGGTCGTATGAGCAGTTCTTC

j_call: TRBJ2-1
d_call: -
clone_size: -
v_call: TRBV6-5
cdr3_aa: CASSYSMAGKYVF
cdr3_nt: TGTGCCAGCAGTTACTCGATGGCAGGAAAGTATGTCTTC

j_call: TRBJ1-2
d_call: TRBD1
clone_size: -
v_call: TRBV6-6
cdr3_aa: CASRLLTGVYGYTF
cdr3_nt: TGTGCCAGCAGACTTTTGACAGGGGTCTATGGCTACACCTTC

j_call: TRBJ1-3
d_call: -
clone_size: -
v_call: TRBV19
cdr3_aa: CASGTYQGNTIYF
cdr3_nt: TGTGCCAGTGGGACGTACCAGGGAAACACCATATATTTT

j_call: TRBJ2-5
d_call: -
clone_size: -
v_call: TRBV29-1
cdr3_aa: CSARPGEAQETQYF
cdr3_nt: TGCAGCGCCCGGCCAGGGGAGGCCCAAGAGACCCAGTACTTC

j_call: TRBJ2-3
d_call: TRBD2
clone_size: -
v_call: TRBV7-6
cdr3_aa: CASSPSGSNTDTQYF
cdr3_nt: TGTGCCAGCAGCCCTAGCGGTTCGAACACAGATACGCAGTATTTT

j_call: TRBJ2-2
d_call: -
clone_size: once
v_call: TRBV6-5
cdr3_aa: CASSSRRATGELFF
cdr3_nt: TGTGCCAGCAGTTCCCGCAGGGCGACCGGGGAGCTGTTTTTT

j_call: TRBJ1-2
d_call: -
clone_size: once
v_call: TRBV18
cdr3_aa: CASSPLEQKKNTF
cdr3_nt: TGTGCCAGCTCACCCTTGGAACAGAAGAAAAACACCTTC

j_call: TRBJ1-2
d_call: TRBD1
clone_size: -
v_call: TRBV28
cdr3_aa: CASSLLTGGDGYTF
cdr3_nt: TGTGCCAGCAGTTTACTGACAGGGGGGGATGGCTACACCTTC

j_call: TRBJ2-7
d_call: -
clone_size: once
v_call: TRBV5-1
cdr3_aa: CASSLLGSRTGEQYF
cdr3_nt: TGCGCCAGCAGCTTGTTGGGGAGCAGGACGGGCGAGCAGTACTTC

j_call: TRBJ2-7
d_call: TRBD1
clone_size: -
v_call: TRBV6-6
cdr3_aa: CASIYPPGQGKYEQYF
cdr3_nt: TGTGCCAGCATCTATCCCCCGGGACAGGGGAAATACGAGCAGTACTTC

j_call: TRBJ2-7
d_call: TRBD1
clone_size: -
v_call: TRBV28
cdr3_aa: CASSTGTGGFPQYF
cdr3_nt: TGTGCCAGCAGTACCGGGACAGGGGGTTTCCCGCAGTACTTC

j_call: TRBJ2-7
d_call: TRBD1
clone_size: -
v_call: TRBV7-2
cdr3_aa: CASSSQTGVSYEQYF
cdr3_nt: TGTGCCAGCAGCTCCCAAACAGGGGTCTCCTACGAGCAGTACTTC

j_call: TRBJ2-5
d_call: -
clone_size: -
v_call: TRBV13
cdr3_aa: CASSYRSAGTTDGKETQYF
cdr3_nt: TGTGCCAGCAGCTACCGTTCTGCGGGAACGACGGACGGGAAAGAGACCCAGTACTTC